This TCR beta chain stems from a study of cytomegalovirus exposure and HLA in healthy donors. CDR3 size: 13 residues. Trimming shortened V by 4 bases and J by 4 bases, and 8 bases separated the two germline ends. Germline V CDR1 and CDR2: LGHNT, FRNRAP. On this clone itself: Its antigen is not known.

Study observations and caveats: Reports credit the classifier with highly specific, highly sensitive diagnosis of cytomegalovirus status.

Vbeta (60) and Jbeta (13) primers were used in the PCR. Produced via immunoSEQ multiplex PCR; TCRdb's table is partial and in-frame only. The repertoire holds under 200,000 clones, roughly 79% seen once, with around 1.9% in the top ten. Sample: PBMCs. The TCR sequence derives from a woman in her thirties in good health and CMV-seropositive. V is TRBV12-5 and J is TRBJ1-5; weak D call: TRBD1 (5 bases). This CDR3 is CASGSQGNQPQHF. The CDR3 bases are TGTGCTAGTGGTTCGCAGGGAAATCAGCCCCAGCATTTT.